This TCR beta chain was identified in a study of T cell responses to AZD1222 COVID-19 vaccine. CDR3 length: 15 residues. CDR1 and CDR2 from the germline V gene are SGHTA and FQGTGA. Trimming removed 5 bases from V and 4 bases from J; junction bases left unmatched: 6. The method was immunoSEQ multiplex PCR; TCRdb's version includes in-frame clones alone and lacks a portion of them. The sample lists around 62,000 clones, 80% to 90% seen once, with around 5.2% in the top ten. The sequence derives from an adult in good health. This chain uses TRBV7-3 with TRBJ2-2, with 8 positions matching TRBD2. The source was peripheral blood, collected on day 0 of AZD1222 vaccination. The CDR3 protein is CASSRSGGPTGELFF. CDR3 DNA: TGTGCCAGCAGCCGATCGGGGGGGCCCACCGGGGAGCTGTTTTTT.